This TCR beta chain was observed in a study of T-cell reconstitution after alpha-beta-depleted transplantation in children. The study's findings and limits: From surviving recipient T cells and thymic progenitors came the high day-60 TCRbeta diversity observed in some patients. Once a year had passed after transplant, T-cell counts and diversity came mostly from newly produced T cells. Alpha-beta T cells present about two months after transplant were reported to originate from several hundred expanded graft clones.

The CDR3 is made up of 18 amino acids. V shed 3 bases and J 3 bases; nucleotides not matched to a gene: 10. The germline gives CDR1 SGHAT, CDR2 FQNNGV. The sample holds many counts of this clonotype. Antigen specificity is unknown. Unique molecular identifiers were used to barcode this TCRbeta library. TCRdb re-analysed the PCR reads in MiXCR, keeping a single row per CDR3 protein. The sample has more than 400,000 distinct CDR3 sequences; around 46% are singletons. The sequenced sample was PBMCs, obtained before TCRalphabeta/CD19-depleted stem cell transplant. The sequence was obtained from a girl aged 2 to 9 with aplastic anemia, due to receive a stem cell transplant. V and J are TRBV11-2 and TRBJ2-3; 12 bases are shared with TRBD2. CDR3 loop: CASSFQELAGGRTDTQYF. In nucleotides, the CDR3 is TGTGCCAGCAGCTTTCAGGAACTAGCGGGAGGCCGGACAGATACGCAGTATTTT.